The 18 T cell receptor beta chains reported below all come from one sample, sequenced in a study of T cell changes during pregnancy in multiple sclerosis. Method: immunoSEQ multiplex PCR; TCRdb's copy keeps in-frame clones and lacks some. In the table there are 30,000 or so clones, roughly nine tenths of which are singletons. Here the sequenced sample was CD4+ T cells from peripheral blood mononuclear cells, taken in the second trimester of pregnancy. The origin of the receptors is a female donor with multiple sclerosis, enrolled in a pregnancy study.

The genes are TRBV29-1 and TRBJ2-1; D is ambiguous. Trimming left V 7 bases short and J 3 bases short, with 10 bases between. The CDR3 length is 12 residues. Germline-derived CDR1 and CDR2 are SQVTM and ANQGSEA. Here the CDR3 reads CSAPDNYNEQFF. CDR3 in DNA: TGCAGCGCTCCCGACAACTACAATGAGCAGTTCTTC.

The CDR3: CASSLAGLMNTEAFF. The CDR3 region has the DNA TGTGCCAGCTCACTGGCAGGGCTAATGAACACTGAAGCTTTCTTT. The chain employs TRBV18 and TRBJ1-1; a weak D match, TRBD1 (5 bases). Deletions cut 4 bases from V and 0 bases from J, with 12 bases between. Per germline, CDR1 KGHSH and CDR2 LQKENI. This CDR3 comprises 15 residues.

The chain joins TRBV6-4 to TRBJ1-1; TRBD1 might be the D (6 bases). CDR3 size: 15 residues. The germline V gene has CDR1 MRHNA and CDR2 SNTAGT. V dropped 6 bases and J dropped 7 bases, with 21 bases sitting between them. The CDR3 sequence is CASRDRDVAVNEAFF. DNA for the CDR3: TGTGCCAGCAGGGACAGAGACGTAGCTGTTAATGAAGCTTTCTTT.

The chain is built from TRBV6-6 and TRBJ2-4, with a weak D call TRBD1 (5 bases). CDR1 is MNHNY, CDR2 SVGAGI, per germline (reference sequence). Deletions cut 6 bases from V and 7 bases from J, with 16 bases between. This CDR3 has 14 residues. The CDR3 loop is CASSYRDSGNIQYF. The CDR3 nucleotides are TGTGCCAGCAGCTACCGCGACAGTGGGAACATTCAGTACTTC.

The chain links TRBV18 to TRBJ2-3; D unresolved. This CDR3 comprises 16 residues. Germline-derived CDR1 and CDR2 are KGHSH and LQKENI. V lost 3 bases and J lost 3, with 16 bases in between. The CDR3 nucleotides read TGTGCCAGCTCACCTACTCCCCTAGTTGGTACAGATACGCAGTATTTT. This gives the protein CASSPTPLVGTDTQYF.

The genes are TRBV9 and TRBJ2-3, with D perhaps TRBD2 (5 bases). Deletions cut 4 bases from V and 8 bases from J, with 11 bases between. This CDR3 contains 12 residues. Germline assignment: CDR1 SGDLS and CDR2 YYNGEE. CDR3 sequence: CASSPPRGTQYF. Here the CDR3 DNA reads TGTGCCAGCAGCCCCCCCCGGGGTACGCAGTATTTT.

V and J are TRBV19 and TRBJ1-1; a weak D match, TRBD1 (5 bases). Germline V CDR1 and CDR2: LNHDA, SQIVND (reference sequence). V gave up 7 bases and J gave up 1 base, with 7 bases separating them. This CDR3 has 12 amino acids. The CDR3 reads CASIGQNTEAFF. The CDR3 region has the DNA TGTGCCAGTATAGGACAGAACACTGAAGCTTTCTTT.

V and J are TRBV2 and TRBJ1-2; possibly TRBD1 for D (5 bases). Deletions cut 6 bases from V and 5 bases from J, with 13 bases between. Germline lookup yields CDR1 SNHLY and CDR2 FYNNEI. This CDR3 has 13 amino acids. In DNA form, the CDR3 reads TGTGCCAGCAGCCGACAGCTACCTTATGGCTACACCTTC. Translated, it gives CASSRQLPYGYTF.

The chain carries TRBV9 and TRBJ2-2; 7 bases match TRBD1. The CDR3 is 16 amino acids. V gave up 1 base and J gave up 4 bases; unmatched junction bases: 7. Germline V gives CDR1 SGDLS, CDR2 YYNGEE. CDR3 amino acids: CASSVLDRDGTGELFF. CDR3 nucleotides: TGTGCCAGCAGCGTACTCGACAGGGACGGCACCGGGGAGCTGTTTTTT.

The chain links TRBV6-6 to TRBJ2-1, with 7 nucleotides matching TRBD1. The CDR3 covers 15 residues. The junction had 2 bases not matched to a gene; V was cut back by 3 bases and J by 0 bases. Germline CDR1 and CDR2: MNHNY and SVGAGI (reference sequence). The CDR3 reads CASSYAGGSYNEQFF. The CDR3 DNA reads as TGTGCCAGCAGTTATGCAGGGGGCTCCTACAATGAGCAGTTCTTC.

J is TRBJ1-1 and V is TRBV6-1; TRBD1 is a possible D gene (5 bases). The germline gives CDR1 MNHNS, CDR2 SASEGT. The CDR3 consists of 14 residues. V dropped 1 base and J dropped 2 bases, with 8 bases sitting between them. CDR3 in amino acids: CASSEDQGNTEAFF. As DNA, the CDR3 is TGTGCCAGCAGTGAAGACCAGGGTAACACTGAAGCTTTCTTT.

The CDR3 spells CASSPALAGNHNEQFF. In nucleotides, the CDR3 is TGTGCCAGCTCACCCGCTCTAGCGGGAAATCACAATGAGCAGTTCTTC. The chain has TRBV18 and TRBJ2-1; 9 positions agree with TRBD2. Losses at the gene ends were 3 bases for V and 5 bases for J; bases not matched to a gene: 8. The CDR3 length is 16 residues. From germline, CDR1 is KGHSH and CDR2 LQKENI.

DNA for the CDR3: TGTGCCAGCAGTTACCGGTATAGCAATCAGCCCCAGCATTTT. This sequence encodes CASSYRYSNQPQHF. The genes are TRBV6-5 and TRBJ1-5; D remains unclear. Germline values: CDR1 MNHEY, CDR2 SVGAGI. V lost 2 bases and J 0 bases, leaving 5 bases between the germline ends. CDR3 size: 14 residues.

CDR3 region: CASSLMGGQMNTEAFF. The CDR3 region has the DNA TGTGCCAGCAGCTTAATGGGGGGGCAAATGAACACTGAAGCTTTCTTT. V usage is TRBV7-3 and J usage is TRBJ1-1, with D possibly matching TRBD1 (6 bases). Between the trimmed V and J ends, which lost 1 base and 0 bases, there was a span of 12 bases. This CDR3 comprises 16 residues. Germline CDR1 SGHTA, CDR2 FQGTGA.

This clone was counted only a few times. The chain links TRBV18 to TRBJ2-1, with TRBD2 matching 8 bases. The CDR3 extends over 18 amino acids. CDR1 and CDR2 (germline): KGHSH, LQKENI. With 2 bases clipped from V and 0 bases from J, the junction kept 9 bases outside the gene matches. The CDR3 nucleotides are TGTGCCAGCTCACCATCTACGCGAGCGGGGGCCTCCTACAATGAGCAGTTCTTC. Translating it yields CASSPSTRAGASYNEQFF.

The genes are TRBV30 and TRBJ1-1; perhaps TRBD1 as D (6 bases). This CDR3 contains 13 residues. Looked up from germline, CDR1 is GTSNPN and CDR2 is SVGIG (reference sequence). The CDR3 bases are TGTGCTTGGGGGCGGGGTGCGAACACTGAAGCTTTCTTT. The encoded protein is CAWGRGANTEAFF.

This clone qualifies as medium-sized (0.01 to 0.1%). The chain recombines TRBV2 with TRBJ1-6, with 9 nucleotides matching TRBD1. Looked up from germline, CDR1 is SNHLY and CDR2 is FYNNEI. The V and J ends lost 6 bases and 8 bases, in that order; junction bases with no gene match: 8. This CDR3 is built from 15 residues. In nucleotides, the CDR3 is TGTGCCAGCAGAGACCCGGGACAGGGAGATTCACCCCTCCACTTT. Amino acids: CASRDPGQGDSPLHF.

The chain uses TRBV7-2 and TRBJ1-6; D might be TRBD1 (6 bases). This CDR3 contains 15 residues. Per germline, CDR1 SGHTA and CDR2 FQGNSA. Trimming stripped 5 bases from V and 7 bases from J, with 15 bases between. For the CDR3, the DNA is TGTGCCAGCAGCATCAGGGGTGGTCGGAATTCACCCCTCCACTTT. Protein product: CASSIRGGRNSPLHF.